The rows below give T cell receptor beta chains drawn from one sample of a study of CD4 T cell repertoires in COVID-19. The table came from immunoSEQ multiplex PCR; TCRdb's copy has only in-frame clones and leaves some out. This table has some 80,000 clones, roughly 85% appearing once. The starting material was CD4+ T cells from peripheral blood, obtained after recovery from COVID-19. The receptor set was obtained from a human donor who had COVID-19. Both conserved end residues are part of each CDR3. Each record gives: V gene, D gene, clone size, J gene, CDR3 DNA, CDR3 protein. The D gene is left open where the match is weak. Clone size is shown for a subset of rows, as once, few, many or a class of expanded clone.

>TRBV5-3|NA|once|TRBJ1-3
TGTGCCAGAAGCTTGAACGGAATCTCTGGAAACACCATATATTTT
CARSLNGISGNTIYF
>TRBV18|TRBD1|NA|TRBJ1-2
TGTGCCAGCTCACCCGGACAGGACAACTATGGCTACACCTTC
CASSPGQDNYGYTF
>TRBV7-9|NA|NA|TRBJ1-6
TGTGCCAGCAGCTTAGGGGACGGGCTTAATTCACCCCTCCACTTT
CASSLGDGLNSPLHF
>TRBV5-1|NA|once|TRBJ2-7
TGCGCCAGCAGCTTGGAGGCTGTGTCAGGCGGCGAGCAGTACTTC
CASSLEAVSGGEQYF
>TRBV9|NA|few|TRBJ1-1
TGTGCCAGCAGCCAACAGCTGAACACTGAAGCTTTCTTT
CASSQQLNTEAFF
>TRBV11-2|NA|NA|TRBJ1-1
TGTGCCAGCAGCTTACAGATGAACACTGAAGCTTTCTTT
CASSLQMNTEAFF
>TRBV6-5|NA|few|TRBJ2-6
TGTGCCAGCAGACGCTCTGGGGCCAACGTCCTGACTTTC
CASRRSGANVLTF
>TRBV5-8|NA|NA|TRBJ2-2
TGTGCCAGCAGCTTACCTCTGTCGGGAGTAGATACCGGGGAGCTGTTTTTT
CASSLPLSGVDTGELFF
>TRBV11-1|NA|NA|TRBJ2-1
TGTGCCAGCAGCCGGACCGACATCAGCAATGAGCAGTTCTTC
CASSRTDISNEQFF
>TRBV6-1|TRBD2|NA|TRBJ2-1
TGTGCCAGCAGTGAAGCGCTTCGGGCTAGCGGGAGCAGGGAGCAGTTCTTC
CASSEALRASGSREQFF
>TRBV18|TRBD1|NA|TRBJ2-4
TGTGCCAGCTCACCCCCGACAGGGGGCGCCGACAAAAACATTCAGTACTTC
CASSPPTGGADKNIQYF
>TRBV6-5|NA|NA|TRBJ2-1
TGTGCCAGCAACCCTCCTACAGGATTATACAATGAGCAGTTCTTC
CASNPPTGLYNEQFF
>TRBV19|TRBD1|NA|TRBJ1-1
TGTGCCAGTACCTCTGATCCGGGACAGAACCGGGGCACTGAAGCTTTCTTT
CASTSDPGQNRGTEAFF
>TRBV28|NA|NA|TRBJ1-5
TGTGCCAGCAGTTTGGAGGGGACGGAGCCCCAGCATTTT
CASSLEGTEPQHF
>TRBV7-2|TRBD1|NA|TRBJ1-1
TGTGCCAGCAGCTTAAGGACAGGGAACACTGAAGCTTTCTTT
CASSLRTGNTEAFF
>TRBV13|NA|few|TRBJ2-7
TGTGCCAGCAGCTACGGGACGTGGCCGTACTTC
CASSYGTWPYF
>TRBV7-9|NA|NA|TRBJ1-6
TGTGCCAGCAGCTTGGGGCAGTCTAATTCACCCCTCCACTTT
CASSLGQSNSPLHF
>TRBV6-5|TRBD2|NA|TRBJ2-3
TGTGCCAGCAAGAAAGCGGGGGGGACCGATACGCAGTATTTT
CASKKAGGTDTQYF
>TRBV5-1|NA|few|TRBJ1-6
TGCGCCAGCAGCTTAACCGACCCTAATTCACCCCTCCACTTT
CASSLTDPNSPLHF
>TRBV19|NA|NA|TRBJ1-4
TGTGCCAGTAGCCCCGACAGGTGGGGGGAAAAACTGTTTTTT
CASSPDRWGEKLFF
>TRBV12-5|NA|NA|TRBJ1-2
TGTGCTTCTTCGGTCGGTAACTATGGCTACACCTTC
CASSVGNYGYTF
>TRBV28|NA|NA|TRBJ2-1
TGTGCCAGCGGGAGAAACAATGAGCAGTTCTTC
CASGRNNEQFF
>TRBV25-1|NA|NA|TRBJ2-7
TGTGCCAGCAGTGAATACACAGGTTCCGGCTCCTACGAGCAGTACTTC
CASSEYTGSGSYEQYF
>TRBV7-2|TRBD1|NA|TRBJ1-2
TGTGCCAGCAGCTTAGCGTCCTGGACAGGAGGCCAGGCTAACTATGGCTACACCTTC
CASSLASWTGGQANYGYTF
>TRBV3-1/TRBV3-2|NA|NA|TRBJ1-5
TGTGCCAGCAGCCAAGACACGGGAGATTATAGCAATCAGCCCCAGCATTTT
CASSQDTGDYSNQPQHF
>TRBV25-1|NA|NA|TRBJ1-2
TGTGCCAGCAGTGGCGGTGCGGATCACTATGGCTACACCTTC
CASSGGADHYGYTF
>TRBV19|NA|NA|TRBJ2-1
TGTGCCAGTAGTCGAACTAGCAACAATGAGCAGTTCTTC
CASSRTSNNEQFF
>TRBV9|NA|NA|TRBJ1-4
TGTGCCAGCAGCGTAGATCTAACTAATGAAAAACTGTTTTTT
CASSVDLTNEKLFF
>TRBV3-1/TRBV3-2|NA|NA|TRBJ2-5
TGTGCCAGCAGCCAAACCCCGACAGGCTGGGAGACCCAGTACTTC
CASSQTPTGWETQYF
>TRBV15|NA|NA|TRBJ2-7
TGTGCCACCAGCAGAGATCTGGGGGGCTACGAGCAGTACTTC
CATSRDLGGYEQYF
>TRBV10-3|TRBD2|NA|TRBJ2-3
TGTGCCATCAGTGAGTCCCCCCAGGGAGCGGGAAAAACAGATACGCAGTATTTT
CAISESPQGAGKTDTQYF
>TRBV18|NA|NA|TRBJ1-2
TGTGCCAGCTCCCCTCCGACAGGAAGCGCATCACGAGACTATGGCTACACCTTC
CASSPPTGSASRDYGYTF
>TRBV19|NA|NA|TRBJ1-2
TGTGCCAGTAGTATGGCCCCCGGGTCTGCTTGGGGCTACACCTTC
CASSMAPGSAWGYTF
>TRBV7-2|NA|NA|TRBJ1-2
TGTGCCAGCAGCTTAGTTAGTAGGGATGGCTACACCTTC
CASSLVSRDGYTF
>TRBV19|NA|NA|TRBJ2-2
TGTGCCAGTAAAAGGCGGGGAGACACCGGGGAGCTGTTTTTT
CASKRRGDTGELFF
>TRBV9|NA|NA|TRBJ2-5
TGTGCCAGCAGCCCGGGGGCAGGGTTTGGAGAGACCCAGTACTTC
CASSPGAGFGETQYF
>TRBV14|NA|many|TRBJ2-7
TGTGCCAGCAGCCAAGATTCTGGGACGGTAAACGAGCAGTACTTC
CASSQDSGTVNEQYF
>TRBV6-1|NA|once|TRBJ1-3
TGTGCCAGCAGTGAACCCCGGAGCTCTGGAAACACCATATATTTT
CASSEPRSSGNTIYF
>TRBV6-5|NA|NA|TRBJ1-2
TGTGCCAGCAGGGGGCTCTATGGCTACACCTTC
CASRGLYGYTF
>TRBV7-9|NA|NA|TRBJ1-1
TGTGCCAGCTGGAATGGTGGCCGGAACACTGAAGCTTTCTTT
CASWNGGRNTEAFF
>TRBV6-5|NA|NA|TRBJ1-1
TGTGCCAGCAGTTACAGGGGCGACACTGAAGCTTTCTTT
CASSYRGDTEAFF
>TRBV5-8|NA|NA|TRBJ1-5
TGTGCCAGCAGCTTTCTCGGGACATATATAGGGTCAGAGAGGCCCCAGCATTTT
CASSFLGTYIGSERPQHF
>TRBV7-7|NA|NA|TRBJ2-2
TGTGCCAGCAGCCTCTCAGGGCGAACCGGGGAGCTGTTTTTT
CASSLSGRTGELFF
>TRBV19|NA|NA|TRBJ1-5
TGTGCCAGTTCCCAGGGCCAGCCCCAGCATTTT
CASSQGQPQHF
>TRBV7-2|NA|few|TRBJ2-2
TGTGCCAGCAGCTTCGGTCCGAACACCGGGGAGCTGTTTTTT
CASSFGPNTGELFF
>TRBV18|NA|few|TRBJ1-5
TGTGCCAGCTCACTTACCAGTAATCAGCCCCAGCATTTT
CASSLTSNQPQHF
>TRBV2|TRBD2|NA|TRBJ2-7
TGTGCCAGCAAACCGGGACTAGCGGGAGTCCACGAGCAGTACTTC
CASKPGLAGVHEQYF
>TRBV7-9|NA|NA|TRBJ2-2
TGTGCCAGCAGGGGAGATTCGAACACCGGGGAGCTGTTTTTT
CASRGDSNTGELFF
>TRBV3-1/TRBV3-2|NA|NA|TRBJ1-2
TGTGCCAGCAGCTCAGGGGTAGACTATGGCTACACCTTC
CASSSGVDYGYTF
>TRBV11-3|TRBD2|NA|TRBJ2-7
TGTGCCAGCAGCTTAGTCGGGACTAGCGCCTCTGAGCAGTACTTC
CASSLVGTSASEQYF
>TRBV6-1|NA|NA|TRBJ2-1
TGTGCCAGCAGTGAAGTCAATGAGCAGTTCTTC
CASSEVNEQFF
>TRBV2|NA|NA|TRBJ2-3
TGTGCCAGCAGTGAAGCGCCCCTAGCCGGGGGAGATACGCAGTATTTT
CASSEAPLAGGDTQYF
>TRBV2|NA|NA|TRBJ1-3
TGTGCCAGCAGTCAGGAAGCCTCTGGAAACACCATATATTTT
CASSQEASGNTIYF
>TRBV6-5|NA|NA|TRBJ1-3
TGTGCCAGCAGCGACAGGTCGCGTGGAAACACCATATATTTT
CASSDRSRGNTIYF
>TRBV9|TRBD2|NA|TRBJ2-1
TGTGCCAGCAGCTTAGCGGGAGAGACCTACAATGAGCAGTTCTTC
CASSLAGETYNEQFF
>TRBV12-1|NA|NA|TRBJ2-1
TGTGCCAGCAGCTTTGACGGCGGCCTCTCCTACAATGAGCAGTTCTTC
CASSFDGGLSYNEQFF
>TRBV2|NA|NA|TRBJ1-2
TGTGCCAGCAGAGGAGGGGGGGCTCAGGGCTACACCTTC
CASRGGGAQGYTF
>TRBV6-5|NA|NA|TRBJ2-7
TGTGCCAGCAGGATGGGACCTACGGTCGGGGAGCAGTACTTC
CASRMGPTVGEQYF